This is a list of T cell receptor beta chains from one sample in a study of T cell repertoires in aging, cancer and after chemotherapy. TCRdb re-derived calls from the multiplex PCR reads in MiXCR, one entry per CDR3 protein. The repertoire holds some 1,200 distinct CDR3 sequences, with less than 30% as singletons. Sample: blood. These receptors all come from a human donor with a solid tumor. Both conserved end residues are part of each CDR3. Each record gives: clone size, D gene, CDR3 length, V gene, CDR3 protein. A D gene is named only where the DNA matches it firmly. The size field is filled for only some rows; it gives once, few, many or a size class.

NA	NA	14	TRBV7-9	CASSLARDEEKLFF
large	NA	14	TRBV29-1	CSVDPDSVTGELFF
NA	TRBD1	15	TRBV7-2	CASSLGQGSVYEQYF
NA	NA	13	TRBV6-4	CASSDRDNTEAFF
NA	TRBD1	16	TRBV7-9	CASSFSRTGRTDTQYF
NA	TRBD1	14	TRBV5-1	CASSFSQGANEQYF
large	TRBD2	15	TRBV29-1	CSVALSGAAGATQYF
large	TRBD2	15	TRBV30	CAWRAGTSPAGDQYF
NA	NA	15	TRBV7-9	CASSLNKRFTDTQYF
NA	TRBD1	16	TRBV19	CASSIPTHGTGYNYTF
NA	NA	15	TRBV6-5	CASGPAAGSRDTQYF
NA	TRBD1	14	TRBV12-3/TRBV12-4	CVRSRPTGFNGYTF
NA	NA	11	TRBV10-3	CAISDLTEAFF
NA	TRBD1	15	TRBV20-1	CSARARDRGDHGYTF
large	NA	13	TRBV29-1	CSVQGVSNQPQHF
medium-sized	TRBD1	14	TRBV12-3/TRBV12-4	CASSRHGTGTEAFF
large	NA	12	TRBV27	CASSSPSYEQYF
large	NA	16	TRBV11-3	CASSFIRQTNTGELFF
medium-sized	NA	14	TRBV5-5	CASSLQRMNTEAFF
NA	NA	14	TRBV2	CASSVIGPTDTQYF
few	NA	14	TRBV7-2	CASSLGYRVQPQHF
medium-sized	NA	12	TRBV11-2	CASSRINSPLHF
large	TRBD1	13	TRBV30	CAWSVNRDSTIYF
few	NA	16	TRBV6-6	CASSYSGGVSNQPQHF
large	NA	15	TRBV5-4	CASSWAGTVEDEQYF
large	TRBD2	13	TRBV6-4	CASSYGGADTQYF
medium-sized	TRBD1	14	TRBV12-3/TRBV12-4	CASSLGTVTNEQFF
medium-sized	TRBD2	15	TRBV6-1	CASSATGTITYEQYF
large	NA	16	TRBV29-1	CSVAVAGRLNTGELFF
large	TRBD2	14	TRBV6-4	CASSEAGGPNEQFF
NA	TRBD2	14	TRBV20-1	CSANRLAGVVEQYF
medium-sized	TRBD1	15	TRBV24-1	CATSDGDRDTGELFF
NA	TRBD2	15	TRBV5-4	CASSLGTSGQETQYF
medium-sized	NA	17	TRBV19	CASSIVAGHKYQETQYF
large	TRBD2	15	TRBV15	CATSRIGLAGSEQYF
NA	TRBD2	12	TRBV20-1	CSAPGGTYEQYF
NA	NA	13	TRBV20-1	CSATPLARETQYF
medium-sized	NA	13	TRBV10-3	CAIKDSLHYGYTF
NA	TRBD2	14	TRBV20-1	CSARVGLASETQYF
NA	TRBD1	17	TRBV20-1	CSARPLIRDSTYNEQFF
NA	NA	13	TRBV5-4	CAISLYLGSPLHF
medium-sized	NA	15	TRBV6-6	CASSYSRSGANVLTF
few	NA	16	TRBV5-5	CASSFGTAVANYGYTF
NA	TRBD2	15	TRBV19	CASSRASGSQETQYF
few	TRBD2	15	TRBV20-1	CSARPTTSGSETQYF
few	NA	14	TRBV4-2	CASSQGRMNTEAFF
large	NA	14	TRBV15	CATSTRVSGNEQFF
medium-sized	NA	15	TRBV19	CASSTQRAPQETQYF
medium-sized	NA	18	TRBV6-1	CASSEALPQSRQGNEQFF
NA	NA	15	TRBV20-1	CSAPQVGTDTYKQYF
medium-sized	NA	14	TRBV6-4	CASSDNFDTGELFF
NA	NA	15	TRBV11-3	CASRHIRGRNSPLHF